This is a list of T cell receptor beta chains from one sample in a study of T cell changes during pregnancy in multiple sclerosis. Some clones are missing from TCRdb's copy, which holds only in-frame ones; the method was immunoSEQ multiplex PCR. The repertoire includes 30,000 to 35,000 clones, about nine tenths of them detected once, and approximately 12% sits in the top ten. The specimen comprised CD8+ T cells from peripheral blood mononuclear cells, sampled in the first trimester of pregnancy. These receptors came from a female donor with multiple sclerosis, enrolled in a pregnancy study. CDR3s include the opening cysteine and the closing phenylalanine or tryptophan. The D gene is left open where the match is weak. Expanded clones are given a class, and other clones once, few, many or no size at all.

v_gene,abundance,d_gene,j_gene,CDR3nt,CDR3aa
TRBV5-6,-,TRBD1,TRBJ1-1,TGTGCCAGCAGCTTGGGGACAGGGGGCCCCTTTGCTGAAGCTTTCTTT,CASSLGTGGPFAEAFF
TRBV27,-,-,TRBJ2-5,TGTGCCAGCAGTTTGCTAGAGGGCGAGACCCAGTACTTC,CASSLLEGETQYF
TRBV15,-,TRBD2,TRBJ2-1,TGTGCCACCAGCAGAGATCTTAGCGGGATTGCTTCCTCCTACAATGAGCAGTTCTTC,CATSRDLSGIASSYNEQFF
TRBV9,-,-,TRBJ1-5,TGTGCCAGCAGCGTAGGGTGGGCCAATCAGCCCCAGCATTTT,CASSVGWANQPQHF
TRBV6-6,-,TRBD2,TRBJ2-7,TGTGCCAGCAGTTACTCCGGGGGGACCAGCTCCTACGAGCAGTACTTC,CASSYSGGTSSYEQYF
TRBV9,-,TRBD1,TRBJ2-6,TGTGCCAGCAGCGGACCCCCTTCTCCGGGACAGGTTCCCTCTGGGGCCAACGTCCTGACTTTC,CASSGPPSPGQVPSGANVLTF
TRBV25-1,few,TRBD1,TRBJ2-7,TGTGCCAGCAGGGAGACAGGGCACGAGCAGTACTTC,CASRETGHEQYF
TRBV27,-,TRBD2,TRBJ2-2,TGTGCCAGCAGTACTCGGACTAGTTCCGGGGAGCTGTTTTTT,CASSTRTSSGELFF
TRBV19,-,TRBD1,TRBJ2-1,TGTGCCAGTAGTATAGAAGGGACAGGGGGCTACAATGAGCAGTTCTTC,CASSIEGTGGYNEQFF
TRBV9,once,-,TRBJ2-1,TGTGCCAGCGGGCAGCTGAACAATGAGCAGTTCTTC,CASGQLNNEQFF
TRBV29-1,-,-,TRBJ1-1,TGCAGCGTTTCAGCTGAAGCTTTCTTT,CSVSAEAFF
TRBV7-9,-,-,TRBJ2-1,TGTGCCAGCAGCTTAAGTCCTGGACAGCCTCTTTTCTTCTTC,CASSLSPGQPLFFF
TRBV19,-,TRBD2,TRBJ2-1,TGTGCCAGTAAAACTAGCGGGAGTTACAATGAGCAGTTCTTC,CASKTSGSYNEQFF
TRBV7-8,-,TRBD1,TRBJ2-7,TGTGCCAGCAGCTTAGCGACAGGGACAGGGGCCTACGAGCAGTACTTC,CASSLATGTGAYEQYF
TRBV2,-,TRBD1,TRBJ2-7,TGTGCCAGCAGTGATGGGACAGGGTACTACGAGCAGTACTTC,CASSDGTGYYEQYF
TRBV15,-,-,TRBJ2-7,TGTGCCACCAGCAGAGATAGGCTAGCAGGCTCAAACTACGAGCAGTACTTC,CATSRDRLAGSNYEQYF
TRBV19,-,-,TRBJ1-3,TGTGCCAGTAGAAGTAGGTGGCAGGTCAGATCCTCTGGAAACACCATATATTTT,CASRSRWQVRSSGNTIYF
TRBV10-3,-,-,TRBJ2-7,TGTGCCATCAGTGAGTTTAGCGCCCTCTCCTACGAGCAGTACTTC,CAISEFSALSYEQYF
TRBV21-1,-,-,TRBJ2-3,TGTGCCAGCAGCAAAGTAGGTCAGGTCCATTCCGTCCATTTCACAGATACGCAGTATTTT,CASSKVGQVHSVHFTDTQYF
TRBV4-1,-,-,TRBJ2-1,TGCGCCAGCAGCTCAGCGGAAGGGCTAGGGTTCAATGAGCAGTTCTTC,CASSSAEGLGFNEQFF
TRBV6-5,-,TRBD2,TRBJ2-7,TGTGCCAGCAGTTTGACTAGCGGGATTTCCTACGAGCAGTACTTC,CASSLTSGISYEQYF
TRBV19,-,-,TRBJ2-1,TGTGCCAGTAGTACCCTGTACAACCCATACAATGAGCAGTTCTTC,CASSTLYNPYNEQFF
TRBV29-1,-,-,TRBJ1-2,TGCAGCGTTGAACTAACAGGCTCTAACTATGGCTACACCTTC,CSVELTGSNYGYTF
TRBV10-3,-,-,TRBJ1-1,TGTGCCATCAGTGACCTACAGGGTACTGACACTGAAGCTTTCTTT,CAISDLQGTDTEAFF
TRBV21-1,-,-,TRBJ2-2,TGTGCCAGCAGCGAAGGGGCCTCGGCCCCCACCGGGGAGCTGTTTTTT,CASSEGASAPTGELFF
TRBV7-9,-,TRBD1,TRBJ2-1,TGTGCCAGCCCTGAGGCAGGGGGCAATGAGCAGTTCTTC,CASPEAGGNEQFF
TRBV28,-,TRBD2,TRBJ2-3,TGTGCCAGCAGTTTATTTCTGGGGACTAATACAGATACGCAGTATTTT,CASSLFLGTNTDTQYF
TRBV19,few,-,TRBJ2-7,TGTGCCAGTAGTACCGGGGACTTACAGTACTTC,CASSTGDLQYF
TRBV27,-,-,TRBJ2-6,TGTGCCAGCACTTCTGGGGCCAACGTCCTGACTTTC,CASTSGANVLTF
TRBV19,-,TRBD1,TRBJ2-7,TGTGCCAGTAGTACCCCGGACAGGGGGACACTCTACGAGCAGTACTTC,CASSTPDRGTLYEQYF